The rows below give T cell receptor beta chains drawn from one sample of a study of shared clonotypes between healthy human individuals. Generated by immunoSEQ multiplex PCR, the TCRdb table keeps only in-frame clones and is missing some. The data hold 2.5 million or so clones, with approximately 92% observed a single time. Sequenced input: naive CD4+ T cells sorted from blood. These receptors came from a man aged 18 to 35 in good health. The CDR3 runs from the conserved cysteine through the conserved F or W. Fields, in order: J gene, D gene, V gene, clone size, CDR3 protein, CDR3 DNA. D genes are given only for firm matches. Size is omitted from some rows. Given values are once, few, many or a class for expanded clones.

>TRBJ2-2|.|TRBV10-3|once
CAILKGLVNTGELFF
TGTGCCATCCTCAAGGGTCTAGTGAACACCGGGGAGCTGTTTTTT
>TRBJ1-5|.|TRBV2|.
CASSPEYSNQPQHF
TGTGCCAGCAGTCCCGAATATAGCAATCAGCCCCAGCATTTT
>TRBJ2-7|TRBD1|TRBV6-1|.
CATRTGQGNEQYF
TGTGCCACCCGCACGGGACAGGGTAACGAGCAGTACTTC
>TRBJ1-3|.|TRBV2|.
CASSEAGPSYSGNTIYF
TGTGCCAGCAGTGAAGCTGGACCCTCCTACTCTGGAAACACCATATATTTT
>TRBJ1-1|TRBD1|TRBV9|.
CASSVVLARDRGPGVAEAFF
TGTGCCAGCAGCGTCGTCTTGGCGCGGGACAGGGGGCCCGGTGTCGCTGAAGCTTTCTTT
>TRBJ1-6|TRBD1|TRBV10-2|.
CASRDRVNSPLHF
TGCGCCAGCAGGGACAGGGTTAATTCACCCCTCCACTTT
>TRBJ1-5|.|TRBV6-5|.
CASRPQSNQPQHF
TGTGCCAGCAGGCCGCAGAGTAATCAGCCCCAGCATTTT
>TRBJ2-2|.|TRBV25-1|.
CASSGTANTGELFF
TGTGCCAGCAGTGGGACAGCGAACACCGGGGAGCTGTTTTTT
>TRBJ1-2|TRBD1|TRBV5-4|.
CASSRNSGQDDYGYTF
TGTGCCAGCAGCCGAAATTCGGGACAGGACGATTATGGCTACACCTTC
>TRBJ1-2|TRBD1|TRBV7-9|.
CASSLEGTGGSGYTF
TGTGCCAGCAGCTTAGAGGGCACAGGGGGTAGCGGCTACACCTTC
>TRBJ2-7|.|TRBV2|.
CASSDTYF
TGTGCCAGCAGTGACACGTACTTC
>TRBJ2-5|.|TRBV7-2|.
CASSLASGETQYF
TGTGCCAGCAGCTTAGCCTCCGGAGAGACCCAGTACTTC
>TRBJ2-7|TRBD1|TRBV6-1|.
CASRASGGYEQYF
TGTGCCAGCAGAGCGTCAGGGGGATACGAGCAGTACTTC
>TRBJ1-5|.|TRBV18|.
CASSPGPNQPQHF
TGTGCCAGCTCACCGGGGCCTAATCAGCCCCAGCATTTT
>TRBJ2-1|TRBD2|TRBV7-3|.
CASSPSGGGDSYNEQFF
TGTGCCAGCAGCCCCTCGGGAGGGGGGGACTCCTACAATGAGCAGTTCTTC
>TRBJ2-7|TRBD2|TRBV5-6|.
CASSRLAGIYEQYF
TGTGCCAGCAGCCGACTAGCGGGGATCTACGAGCAGTACTTC
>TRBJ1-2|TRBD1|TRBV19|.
CASSIGDRVLGGYTF
TGTGCCAGTAGTATTGGGGACAGGGTCCTCGGAGGCTACACCTTC
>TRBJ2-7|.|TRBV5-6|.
CASSLTGGPVPHEQYF
TGTGCCAGCAGCTTGACGGGCGGACCGGTCCCCCACGAGCAGTACTTC
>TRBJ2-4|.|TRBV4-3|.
CASSQERAGNIQYF
TGCGCCAGCAGCCAAGAGAGGGCAGGAAACATTCAGTACTTC
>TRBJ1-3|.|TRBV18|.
CASSTGGYGNTIYF
TGTGCCAGCTCCACCGGAGGGTACGGAAACACCATATATTTT
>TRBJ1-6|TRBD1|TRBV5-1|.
CASSEQGNSPLHF
TGCGCCAGCAGTGAACAGGGGAATTCACCCCTCCACTTT
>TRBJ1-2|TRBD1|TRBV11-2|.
CASSPEGQGGGYTF
TGTGCCAGCAGCCCCGAGGGACAGGGAGGTGGCTACACCTTC
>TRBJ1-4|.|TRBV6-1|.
CASTGAGEKLFF
TGTGCCAGCACGGGCGCGGGAGAAAAACTGTTTTTT
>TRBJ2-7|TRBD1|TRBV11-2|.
CASSKLTGDHEQYF
TGTGCCAGCAGCAAACTTACAGGGGACCACGAGCAGTACTTC
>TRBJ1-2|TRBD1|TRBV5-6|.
CASSTTGYGYTF
TGTGCCAGCAGCACGACAGGGTATGGCTACACCTTC
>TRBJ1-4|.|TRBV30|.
CAWKQDANEKLFF
TGTGCCTGGAAACAGGACGCTAATGAAAAACTGTTTTTT
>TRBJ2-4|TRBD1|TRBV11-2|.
CASSLGPRDSQNIQYF
TGTGCCAGCAGCTTAGGGCCCCGGGACAGTCAAAACATTCAGTACTTC